This TCR beta chain was captured in a study of T cells in Graves' hyperthyroidism and ophthalmopathy. Study-wide findings and caveats: Ophthalmopathy was told apart from stable hyperthyroidism by a 13 V-J model.

Amplified TCR beta CDR3 regions derived from RNA transcripts. First-round RT-PCR targeting the TCR CDR3 was performed with the HTBI primer set. TCRdb called the multiplex PCR reads again in MiXCR, with one record for every CDR3 protein. The sample shows some 300,000 distinct CDR3 sequences, roughly 15% of them seen only once. The study excluded patients with uncontrolled infection, other autoimmune disease, pregnancy or lactation. The table lists this clonotype with many counts. The antigen remains unidentified. The V gene's germline CDR1 is SGHNT and CDR2 YENEEA. The CDR3 spans 16 residues. The V and J ends lost 5 bases and 12 bases respectively, with 26 bases between them.

The receptor was derived from a woman between 40 and 50 years old with Graves' hyperthyroidism. Sequenced sample: blood. The chain couples TRBV11-3 to TRBJ2-1; D is perhaps TRBD2 (5 bases). CDR3 bases: TGTGCCAGCAGCCCGCGGGCGGGTGAACATGGTTTCGGGCAGTTCTTC. Translated, it gives CASSPRAGEHGFGQFF.